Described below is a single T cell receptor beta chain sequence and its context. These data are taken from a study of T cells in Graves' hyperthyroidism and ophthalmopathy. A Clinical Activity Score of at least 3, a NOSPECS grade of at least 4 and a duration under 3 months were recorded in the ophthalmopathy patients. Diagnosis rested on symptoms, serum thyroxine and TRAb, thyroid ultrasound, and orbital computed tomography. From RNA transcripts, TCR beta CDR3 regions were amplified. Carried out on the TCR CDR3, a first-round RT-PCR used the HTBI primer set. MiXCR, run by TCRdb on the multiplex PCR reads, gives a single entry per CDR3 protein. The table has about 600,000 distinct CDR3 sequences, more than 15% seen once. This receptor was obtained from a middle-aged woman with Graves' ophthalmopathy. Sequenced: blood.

The CDR3 region has the DNA TGCGCCAGGGACAGAGACTATGGCTACACCTTC. Translation gives CARDRDYGYTF. V gene TRBV10-1 combines with J gene TRBJ1-2; D perhaps matches TRBD1 (6 bases). This CDR3 spans 11 amino acids. The germline V gene encodes CDR1 WNHNN and CDR2 SYGVQD (reference sequence). Trimming removed 9 bases at V and 3 bases at J, with 8 bases between.